This T cell receptor (beta chain) was sequenced during a study of blood T cell repertoires in COVID-19. The data were produced by immunoSEQ multiplex PCR, yet TCRdb's version contains in-frame clones alone and is incomplete. The table lists some 250,000 clones, around 90% of them singletons. Recruits, aged roughly 18 to 90 years, lived in under 25 US areas. Looked up from germline, CDR1 is MGHRA and CDR2 is YSYEKL. Trimming removed 3 bases at V and 0 bases at J, with 17 bases between. The CDR3 runs to 17 residues. Sequenced: PBMCs or T cells enriched from blood (not recorded which). The chain combines TRBV4-1 with TRBJ1-2, with D perhaps matching TRBD1 (6 bases). This TCR was recovered from a human donor in a cohort exposed to, infected with or recovered from COVID-19 (not recorded which). The donor label of this sample is uncertain. The CDR3 spells CASSHVGGRIANYGYTF. DNA of the CDR3: TGCGCCAGCAGCCATGTAGGGGGACGGATAGCTAACTATGGCTACACCTTC.